Below, 6 T cell receptor beta chains from the same sample are listed, as sequenced in a study of response to subunit inactivated influenza vaccine (dated by TCRdb to 2017 to 2018). Receptor amplification or capture employed RT-PCR. The sequencer listed for this sample is Illumina HiSeq 2500. The public sequencing data were trimmed at Q25 with fastp and processed into clonotypes with MiXCR by TCRdb, which kept only in-frame beta chains. CDR3 protein sequences are deduplicated, and each keeps its most common genes and DNA. This sample has around 750,000 distinct CDR3 sequences in its table, and approximately 21% of those were observed once. Roughly a tenth of the sample goes to the ten largest clones. Sequenced material: PBMCs from blood, taken roughly 5 days after vaccination. The source of these receptors is a man aged 45-65 years who received an inactivated influenza vaccine. Donor details come from another sample of the same person, matched by shared clones.

The gene calls are TRBV11-2 and TRBJ2-1; 8 bases match TRBD2. The germline gives CDR1 SGHAT, CDR2 FQNNGV. The CDR3 is 17 residues long. V shed 1 base and J 4 bases; nucleotides not matched to a gene: 9. CDR3 nucleotides: TGTGCCAGCAGCTTAGGTTACCCCACGGGAGGGTACAATGAGCAGTTCTTC. Translation: CASSLGYPTGGYNEQFF.

V usage is TRBV7-6 and J usage is TRBJ2-3; D ambiguous. CDR3 length equals 15 residues. Per the germline V gene, CDR1 is SGHVS and CDR2 is FNYEAQ. V was shortened by 0 bases and J by 5 bases, with 12 bases between the two germline ends. The CDR3 DNA sequence: TGTGCCAGCAGCTTAGCTGGAGATAGGAGAGATACGCAGTATTTT. This translates into CASSLAGDRRDTQYF.

This clonotype has only a few counts. This chain links TRBV9 with TRBJ2-7, with 8 bases identical to TRBD1. Trimming removed 2 bases from V and 4 bases from J; junction bases left unmatched: 8. Germline loops: CDR1 SGDLS, CDR2 YYNGEE. The length of the CDR3 is 15 residues. This CDR3 reads CASSVSSQGAYEQYF. CDR3 sequence (DNA): TGTGCCAGCAGCGTTAGTAGCCAGGGGGCTTACGAGCAGTACTTC.

This rearrangement joins TRBV15 to TRBJ1-6, with D maybe TRBD1 (6 bases). The CDR3 contains 14 residues. Germline values: CDR1 LNHNV, CDR2 YYDKDF (reference sequence). V was pared by 6 bases and J by 6 bases, with 12 bases between. The CDR3 sequence: CATSRTGFNSPLHF. The CDR3, as DNA: TGTGCCACCAGTCGTACAGGGTTTAATTCACCCCTCCACTTT.

DNA for the CDR3: TGCAGTGCCGGAGGGACTAGCGGGGGAGGGGCAGAGACCCAGTACTTC. This translates into CSAGGTSGGGAETQYF. This chain connects TRBV20-1 to TRBJ2-5; 14 bases line up with TRBD2. The CDR3 is 16 residues long. The germline V gene encodes CDR1 DFQATT and CDR2 SNEGSKA (reference sequence). The trim removed 6 bases at V and 4 bases at J, leaving 10 bases unmatched.

The chain joins TRBV12-3 or TRBV12-4 to TRBJ1-5, with D uncertain. V was cut by 5 bases and J by 7 bases, with 18 bases left in between. The CDR3 length is 15 residues. This CDR3 is CASSTRFHRAQPQHF. The CDR3 DNA is TGTGCCAGCAGTACACGGTTTCACAGAGCCCAGCCCCAGCATTTT.